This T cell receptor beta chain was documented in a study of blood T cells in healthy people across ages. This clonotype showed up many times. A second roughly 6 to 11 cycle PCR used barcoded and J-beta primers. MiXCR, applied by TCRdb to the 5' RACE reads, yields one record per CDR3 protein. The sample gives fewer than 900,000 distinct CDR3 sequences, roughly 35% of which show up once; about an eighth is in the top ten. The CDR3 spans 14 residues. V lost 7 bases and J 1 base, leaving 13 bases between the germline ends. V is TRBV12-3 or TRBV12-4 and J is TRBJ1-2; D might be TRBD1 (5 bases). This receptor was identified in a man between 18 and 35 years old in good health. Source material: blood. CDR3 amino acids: CASTLGGINYGYTF. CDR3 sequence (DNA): TGTGCCAGCACCCTGGGGGGGATTAACTATGGCTACACCTTC.